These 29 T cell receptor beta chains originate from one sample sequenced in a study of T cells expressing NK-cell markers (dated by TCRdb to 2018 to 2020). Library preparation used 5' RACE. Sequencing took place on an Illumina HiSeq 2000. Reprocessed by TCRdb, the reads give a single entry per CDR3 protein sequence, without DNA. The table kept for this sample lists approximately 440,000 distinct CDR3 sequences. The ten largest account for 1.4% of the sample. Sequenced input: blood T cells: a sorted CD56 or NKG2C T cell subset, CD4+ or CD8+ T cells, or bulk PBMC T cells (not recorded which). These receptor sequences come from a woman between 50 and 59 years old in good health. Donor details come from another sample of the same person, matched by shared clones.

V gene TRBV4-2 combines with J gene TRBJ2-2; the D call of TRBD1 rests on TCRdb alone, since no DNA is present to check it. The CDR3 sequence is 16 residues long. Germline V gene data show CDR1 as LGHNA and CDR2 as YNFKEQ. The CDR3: CASSQVGGIQTGELFF.

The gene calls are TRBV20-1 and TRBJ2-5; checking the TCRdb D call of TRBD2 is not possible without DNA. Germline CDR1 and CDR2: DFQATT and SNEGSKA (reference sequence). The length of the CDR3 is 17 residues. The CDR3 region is CSAGVGLAGGSQETQYF.

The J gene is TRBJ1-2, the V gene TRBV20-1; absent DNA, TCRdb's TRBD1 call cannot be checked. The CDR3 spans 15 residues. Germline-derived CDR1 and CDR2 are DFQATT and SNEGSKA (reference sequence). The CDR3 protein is CSANNPGHSKSGYTF.

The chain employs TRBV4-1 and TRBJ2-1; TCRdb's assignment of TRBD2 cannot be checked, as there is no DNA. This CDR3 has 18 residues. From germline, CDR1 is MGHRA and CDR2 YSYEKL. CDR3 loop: CAVSGRVTNPSSYNEQFF.

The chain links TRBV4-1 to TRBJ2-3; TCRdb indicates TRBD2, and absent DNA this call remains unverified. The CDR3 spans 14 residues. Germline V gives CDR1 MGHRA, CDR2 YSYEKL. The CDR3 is CASSQEGPWDTQYF.

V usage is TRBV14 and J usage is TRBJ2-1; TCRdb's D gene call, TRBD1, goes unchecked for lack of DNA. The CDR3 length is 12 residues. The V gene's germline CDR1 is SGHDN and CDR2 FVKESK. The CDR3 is CASSQVQGGKFF.

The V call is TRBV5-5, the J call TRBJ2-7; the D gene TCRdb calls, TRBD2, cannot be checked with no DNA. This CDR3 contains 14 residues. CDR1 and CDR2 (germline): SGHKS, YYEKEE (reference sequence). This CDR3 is CASRATSGSYEQYF.

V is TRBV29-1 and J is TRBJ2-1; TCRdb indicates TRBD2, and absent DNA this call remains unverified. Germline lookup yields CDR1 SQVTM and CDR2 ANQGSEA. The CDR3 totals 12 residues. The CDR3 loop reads CSVTLNRNEQFF.

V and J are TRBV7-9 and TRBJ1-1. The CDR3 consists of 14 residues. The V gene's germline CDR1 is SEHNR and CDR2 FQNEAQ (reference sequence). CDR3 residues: CASSPNMGNTEAFF.

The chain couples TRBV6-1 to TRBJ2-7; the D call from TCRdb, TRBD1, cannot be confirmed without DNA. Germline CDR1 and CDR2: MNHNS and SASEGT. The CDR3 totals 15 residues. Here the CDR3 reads CASSGARQGSYEQYF.

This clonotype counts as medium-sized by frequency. The CDR3 is CASSLTGAQPQHF. This chain connects TRBV7-2 to TRBJ1-5; TCRdb calls TRBD1, which cannot be checked without DNA. The CDR3 totals 13 residues. Germline V CDR1 and CDR2: SGHTA, FQGNSA.

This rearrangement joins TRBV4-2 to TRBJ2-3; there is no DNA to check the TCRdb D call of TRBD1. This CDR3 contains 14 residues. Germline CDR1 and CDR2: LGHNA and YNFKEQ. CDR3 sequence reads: CASSQAGQTDTQYF.

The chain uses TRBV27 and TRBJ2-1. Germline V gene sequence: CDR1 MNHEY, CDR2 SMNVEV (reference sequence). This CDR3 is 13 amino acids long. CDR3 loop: CASTRRDGNEQFF.

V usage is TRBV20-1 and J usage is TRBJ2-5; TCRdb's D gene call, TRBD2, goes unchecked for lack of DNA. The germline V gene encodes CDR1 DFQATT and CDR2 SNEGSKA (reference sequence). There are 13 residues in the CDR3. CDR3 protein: CSAPARRDETQYF.

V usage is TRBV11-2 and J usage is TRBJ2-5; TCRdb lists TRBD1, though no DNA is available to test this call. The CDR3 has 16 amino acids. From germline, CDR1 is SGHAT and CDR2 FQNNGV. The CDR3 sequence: CASSSPAGRRGETQYF.

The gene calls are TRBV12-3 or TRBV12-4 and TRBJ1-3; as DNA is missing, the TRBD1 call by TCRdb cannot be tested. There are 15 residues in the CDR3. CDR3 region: CASSAHRAGGNTIYF.

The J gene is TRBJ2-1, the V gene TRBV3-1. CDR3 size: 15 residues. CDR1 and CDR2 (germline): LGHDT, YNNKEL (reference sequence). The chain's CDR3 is CASSQSQPTYNEQFF.

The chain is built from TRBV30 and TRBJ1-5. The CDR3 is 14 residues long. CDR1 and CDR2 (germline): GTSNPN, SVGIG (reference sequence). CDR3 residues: CAWSVEGSNQPQHF.

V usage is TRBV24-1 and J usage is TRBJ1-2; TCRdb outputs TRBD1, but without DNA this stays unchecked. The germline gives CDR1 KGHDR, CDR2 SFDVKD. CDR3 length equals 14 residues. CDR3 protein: CATSDPDRDGGYTF.

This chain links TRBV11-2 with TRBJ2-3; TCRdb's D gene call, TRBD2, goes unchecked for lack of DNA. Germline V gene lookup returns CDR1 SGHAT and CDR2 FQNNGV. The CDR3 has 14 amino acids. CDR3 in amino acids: CASSLDRPLDTQYF.

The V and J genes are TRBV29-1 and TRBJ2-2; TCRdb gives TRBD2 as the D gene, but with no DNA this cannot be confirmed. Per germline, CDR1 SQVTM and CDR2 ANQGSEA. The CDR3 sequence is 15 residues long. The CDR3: CSGGIWREGTGELFF.

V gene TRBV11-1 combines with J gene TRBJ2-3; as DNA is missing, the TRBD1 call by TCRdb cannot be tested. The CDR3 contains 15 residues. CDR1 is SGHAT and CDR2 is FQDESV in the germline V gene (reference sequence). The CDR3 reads CASNNPGPRTDTQYF.

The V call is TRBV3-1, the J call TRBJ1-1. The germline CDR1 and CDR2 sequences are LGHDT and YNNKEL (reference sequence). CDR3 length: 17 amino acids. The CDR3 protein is CASSQRGDTYRNTEAFF.

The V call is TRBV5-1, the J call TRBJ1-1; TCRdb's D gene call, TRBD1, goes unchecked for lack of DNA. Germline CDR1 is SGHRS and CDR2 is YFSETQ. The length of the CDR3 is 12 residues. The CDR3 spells CASSSRQREAFF.

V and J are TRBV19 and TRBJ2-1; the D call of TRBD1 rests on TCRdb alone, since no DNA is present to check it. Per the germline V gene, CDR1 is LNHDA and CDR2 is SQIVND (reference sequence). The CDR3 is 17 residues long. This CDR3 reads CASSIPNRGRGRNEQFF.

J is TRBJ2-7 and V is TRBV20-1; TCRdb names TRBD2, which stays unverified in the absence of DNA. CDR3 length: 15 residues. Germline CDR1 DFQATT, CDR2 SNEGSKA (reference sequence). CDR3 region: CSAALPSGSGYEQYF.

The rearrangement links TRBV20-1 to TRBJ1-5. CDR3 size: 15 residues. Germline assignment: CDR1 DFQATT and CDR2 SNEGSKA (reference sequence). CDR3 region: CSAREEAYSNQPQHF.

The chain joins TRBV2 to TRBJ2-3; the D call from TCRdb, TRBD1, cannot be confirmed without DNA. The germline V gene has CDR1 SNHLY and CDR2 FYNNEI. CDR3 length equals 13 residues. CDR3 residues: CATKGTSTDTQYF. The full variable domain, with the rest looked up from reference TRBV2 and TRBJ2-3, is EPEVTQTPSHQVTQMGQEVILRCVPISNHLYFYWYRQILGQKVEFLVSFYNNEISEKSEIFDDQFSVERPDGSNFTLKIRSTKLEDSAMYFCATKGTSTDTQYFGPGTRLTVL.

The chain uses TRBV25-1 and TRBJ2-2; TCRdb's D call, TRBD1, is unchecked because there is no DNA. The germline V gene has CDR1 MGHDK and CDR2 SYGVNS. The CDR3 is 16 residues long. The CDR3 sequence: CASSPFGLGGTGELFF.